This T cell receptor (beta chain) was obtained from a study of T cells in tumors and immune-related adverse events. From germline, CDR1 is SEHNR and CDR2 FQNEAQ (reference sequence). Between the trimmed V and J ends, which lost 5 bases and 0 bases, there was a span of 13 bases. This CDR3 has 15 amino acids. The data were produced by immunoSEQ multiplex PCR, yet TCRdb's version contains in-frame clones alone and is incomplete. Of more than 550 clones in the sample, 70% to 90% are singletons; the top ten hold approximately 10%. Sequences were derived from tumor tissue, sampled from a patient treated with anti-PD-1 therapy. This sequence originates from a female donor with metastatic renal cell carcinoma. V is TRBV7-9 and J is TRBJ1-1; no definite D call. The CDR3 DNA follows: TGTGCCAGCAGCCCCGGGCGGGGAGTGAACACTGAAGCTTTCTTT. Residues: CASSPGRGVNTEAFF.